This T cell receptor beta chain was sequenced during a study of human T cells and chemical hapten exposure (dated by TCRdb to about 2021). With respect to the entire study: For sensitization, 2% DPC in acetone was applied to a roughly 2 cm by roughly 2 cm area of upper inner arm skin. This study followed changes in the peripheral blood TCR repertoire in vivo during primary and secondary sensitization of alopecia patients to the hapten diphenylcyclopropenone (DPC). The mostly female patient cohort included alopecia areata with under or over 50% scalp involvement, alopecia totalis and alopecia universalis. Throughout the study period of roughly 24 weeks, patients also received therapeutic DPC doses to the scalp every week. Patch testing was performed on the upper back with Finn chambers containing 0.01% DPC, and the patch tests were scored after 6 days according to International Contact Dermatitis Research Group standards. Around 30 alopecia patients provided blood for TCR sequencing at one to four time points (pre-sensitization, 2, 6 and 24 weeks). Blood samples were taken from patients before sensitization (week 0) and at 2, 6 and about 24 weeks after DPC sensitization. Libraries were pooled for sequencing, and variation in per-sample TCR yields was attributed mainly to small differences in library volumes within the pool. General study outcomes and caveats: DPC sensitization did not change the number of TCRs with a frequency above 1 in 1000, and there was no evidence of changes in global repertoire structure. Patch test score correlated positively with the number of PT1 expanded TCRs, reaching significance at thresholds 8, 16 and 32 but not at 4. Expanded TCRs formed significantly more large CDR3 similarity clusters than pre-sensitization or healthy control sets, consistent with antigen-driven responses. All patients had alopecia, a presumed autoimmune disease, so their immune response might differ from that of healthy individuals. After repeated subsampling, the strength of the expansion versus patch-test correlation and the threshold at which it became significant changed.

The sample's time point, from its label and the paper: pre-sensitization, week 0. The label giving this sample's treatment or condition can be read as: therapeutic diphenylcyclopropenone sensitization with weekly scalp DPC. Blood at each patch-test visit was drawn before the patch test was applied. Eligible patients were aged 18 to 70, diagnosed with alopecia, deemed suitable for DPC therapy, and excluded if pregnant. Total RNA was extracted from unfractionated whole blood collected in Tempus Blood RNA tubes. The junction carries 12 bases between V and J, which are trimmed by 5 bases and 2 bases respectively. The cysteine opens and the phenylalanine closes a CDR3 of 15 amino acids. Only the CDR3 DNA stays, 45 bases, in frame from base 1. Only a few counts were recorded for this clonotype. Its antigen is currently not known. Qualities for individual bases were not recorded, and no much larger clone is one base off.

Library construction relied on RACE. The data were produced on a NextSeq 500. Library preparation attached unique molecular identifiers to individual cDNA molecules for quantitative, reproducible TCR counting. Each blood RNA sample was used to sequence both TCR alpha and TCR beta chains. The study's processing was this. The median number of TCRs per sample was around 100,000, ranging from about 23,224 to 750,000. The Decombinator software suite was used to annotate V, J and CDR3 in the TCR reads. To make PS versus PT1 abundance plots, every sample was subsampled to the same number of TCRs (28,000). TCRs were defined as expanded if absent before sensitization and observed at least eight times at the 2-week time point. Clones were called with MiXCR by TCRdb after fastp trimmed the public reads at Q25, and only in-frame beta chains were retained. Merged by CDR3 protein, the rows form single entries marked with the most common genes and DNA. The V and J calls come from TCRdb's annotation, not from the publication. The sample contains about 98,000 distinct CDR3 sequences, more than 10% of them found a single time. In total, the top ten clones hold under 4% of the sample.

The chain joins TRBV12-3 or TRBV12-4 to TRBJ2-2, and perhaps TRBD1 as D gene, on 6 matching bases. The sequenced sample was whole blood, obtained in connection with sensitization to the hapten diphenylcyclopropenone (DPC). The TCR was taken from a woman aged 55-75 years with alopecia areata. Some clones in this sample may be carry-over from other donors' samples. DNA sequence: TGTGCCAGCAGTCACCGGGACACAAACACCGGGGAGCTGTTTTTT. The translation is CASSHRDTNTGELFF.